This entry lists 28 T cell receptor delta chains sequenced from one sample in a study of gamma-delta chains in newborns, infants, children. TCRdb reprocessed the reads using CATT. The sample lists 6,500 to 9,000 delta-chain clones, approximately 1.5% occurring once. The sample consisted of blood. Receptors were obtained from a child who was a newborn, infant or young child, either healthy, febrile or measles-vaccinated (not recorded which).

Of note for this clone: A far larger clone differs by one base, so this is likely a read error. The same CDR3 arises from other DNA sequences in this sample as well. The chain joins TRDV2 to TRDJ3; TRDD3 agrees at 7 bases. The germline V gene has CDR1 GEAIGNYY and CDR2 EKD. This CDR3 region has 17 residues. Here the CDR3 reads CACDGIPHSWDTRQMFF. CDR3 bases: TGTGCTTGTGACGGGATACCCCACTCCTGGGACACCCGACAGATGTTTTTC.

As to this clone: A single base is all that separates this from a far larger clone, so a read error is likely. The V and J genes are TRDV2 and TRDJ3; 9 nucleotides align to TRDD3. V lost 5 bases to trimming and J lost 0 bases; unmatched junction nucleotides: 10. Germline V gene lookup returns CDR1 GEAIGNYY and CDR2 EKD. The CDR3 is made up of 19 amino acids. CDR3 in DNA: TGTGCCTGTGGCACGTGGGGATACGACAGCTCCTGGGACACCCGACAGATGTTTTTC. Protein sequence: CACGTWGYDSSWDTRQMFF.

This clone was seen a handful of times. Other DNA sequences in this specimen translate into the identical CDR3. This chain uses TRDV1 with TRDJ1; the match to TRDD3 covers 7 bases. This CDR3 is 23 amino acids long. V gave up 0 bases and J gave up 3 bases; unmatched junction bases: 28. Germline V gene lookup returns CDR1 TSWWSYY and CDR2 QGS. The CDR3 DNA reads TGTGCTCTTGGGGAACTCCTGGAGGTATACCAACGGAGATATACTGGGGTCGCCGATAAACTCATCTTT. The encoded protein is CALGELLEVYQRRYTGVADKLIF.

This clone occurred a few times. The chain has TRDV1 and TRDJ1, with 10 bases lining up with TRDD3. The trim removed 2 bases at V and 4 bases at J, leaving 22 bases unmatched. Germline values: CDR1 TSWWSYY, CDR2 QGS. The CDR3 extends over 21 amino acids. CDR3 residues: CALGEGPFNLLGDPYIDKLIF. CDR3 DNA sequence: TGTGCTCTTGGGGAAGGCCCGTTTAACCTACTGGGGGATCCGTACATCGATAAACTCATCTTT.

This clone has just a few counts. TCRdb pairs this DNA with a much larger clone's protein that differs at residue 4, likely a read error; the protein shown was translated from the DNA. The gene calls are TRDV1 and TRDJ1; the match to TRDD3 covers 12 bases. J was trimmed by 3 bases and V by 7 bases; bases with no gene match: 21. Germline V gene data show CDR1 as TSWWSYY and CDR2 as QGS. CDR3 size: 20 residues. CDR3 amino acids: CALVGRPSYRLGDTSDKLIF. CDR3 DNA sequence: TGTGCTCTTGTGGGGCGGCCTTCCTACCGGCTGGGGGATACGTCCGATAAACTCATCTTT.

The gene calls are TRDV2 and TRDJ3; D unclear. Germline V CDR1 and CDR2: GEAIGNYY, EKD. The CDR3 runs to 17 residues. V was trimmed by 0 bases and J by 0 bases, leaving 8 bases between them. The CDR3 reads CACDTVTGSWDTRQMFF. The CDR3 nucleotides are TGTGCCTGTGACACCGTGACCGGCTCCTGGGACACCCGACAGATGTTTTTC.

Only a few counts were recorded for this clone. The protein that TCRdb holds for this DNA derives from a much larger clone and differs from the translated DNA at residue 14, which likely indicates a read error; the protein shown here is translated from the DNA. The CDR3 nucleotides read TGTGCCTGTGACTCGGTACTGGGGGACTCCACCGATAAACCCATCTTT. Translating it yields CACDSVLGDSTDKPIF. This chain uses TRDV2 with TRDJ1, with TRDD3 matching over 9 bases. Germline V CDR1 and CDR2: GEAIGNYY, EKD. The CDR3 runs to 16 residues.

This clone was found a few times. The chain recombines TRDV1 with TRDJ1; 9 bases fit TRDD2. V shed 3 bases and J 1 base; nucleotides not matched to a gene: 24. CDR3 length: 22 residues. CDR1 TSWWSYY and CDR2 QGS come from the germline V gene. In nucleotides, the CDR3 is TGTGCTCTTGGGGATCTGACAGGCGCCTTCCTACTTGAGGGGGATGGCACCGATAAACTCATCTTT. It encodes CALGDLTGAFLLEGDGTDKLIF.

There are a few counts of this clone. The CDR3 DNA sequence: TGTGCTCTTGGGGCCAATGGCCACGGCCCTTATAGTGGGGGATACGGTGGCAATAAACTCATCTTT. This codes for CALGANGHGPYSGGYGGNKLIF. The gene calls are TRDV1 and TRDJ1, with TRDD3 matching over 11 bases. The V segment lost 4 bases and the J segment 6 bases; nucleotides outside the gene matches: 28. This CDR3 comprises 22 residues. Germline values: CDR1 TSWWSYY, CDR2 QGS.

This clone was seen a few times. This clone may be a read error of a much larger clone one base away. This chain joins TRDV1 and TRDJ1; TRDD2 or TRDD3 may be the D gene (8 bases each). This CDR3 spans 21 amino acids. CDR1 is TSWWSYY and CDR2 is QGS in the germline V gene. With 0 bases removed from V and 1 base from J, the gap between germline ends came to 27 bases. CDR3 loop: CALGELGTFLASGGRTDKLIF. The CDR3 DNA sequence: TGTGCTCTTGGGGAACTGGGGACCTTCCTAGCGTCTGGGGGACGCACCGATAAACTCATCTTT.

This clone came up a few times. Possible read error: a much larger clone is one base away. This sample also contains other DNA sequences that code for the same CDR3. CDR3 loop: CALGEPTTSYTGVYWGLNDKLIF. The CDR3 coding sequence is TGTGCTCTTGGGGAACCCACAACCTCCTACACGGGGGTTTACTGGGGACTTAACGATAAACTCATCTTT. The chain employs TRDV1 and TRDJ1; possible D gene TRDD3, 7 bases. CDR3 size: 23 residues. The V gene lost 1 base and the J gene lost 4 bases, with 37 bases spanning the gap. From germline, CDR1 is TSWWSYY and CDR2 QGS.

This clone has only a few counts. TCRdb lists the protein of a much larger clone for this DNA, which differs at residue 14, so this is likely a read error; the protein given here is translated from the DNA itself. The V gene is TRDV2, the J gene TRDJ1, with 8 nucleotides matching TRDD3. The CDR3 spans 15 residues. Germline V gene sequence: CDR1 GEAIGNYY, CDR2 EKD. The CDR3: CACDTWDTGADKLTF. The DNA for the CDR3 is TGTGCCTGTGACACGTGGGATACGGGAGCCGATAAACTCACCTTT.

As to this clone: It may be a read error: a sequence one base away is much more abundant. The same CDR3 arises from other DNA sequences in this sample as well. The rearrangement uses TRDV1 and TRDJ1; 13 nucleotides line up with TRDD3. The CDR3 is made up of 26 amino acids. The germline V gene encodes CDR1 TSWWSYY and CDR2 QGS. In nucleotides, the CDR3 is TGTGCTCTTGGGGGAACCCCTGGGCCTAGGGGCGACGCCGCCAGTACTGGGGGATACGCGACCGATAAGCTCATCTTT. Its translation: CALGGTPGPRGDAASTGGYATDKLIF.

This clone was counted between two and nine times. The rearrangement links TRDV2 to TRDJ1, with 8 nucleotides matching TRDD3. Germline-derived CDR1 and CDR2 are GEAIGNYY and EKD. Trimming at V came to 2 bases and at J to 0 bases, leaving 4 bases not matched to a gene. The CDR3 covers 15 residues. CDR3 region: CACDILGVNTDKLIF. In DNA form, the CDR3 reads TGTGCCTGTGACATACTGGGGGTCAACACCGATAAACTCATCTTT.

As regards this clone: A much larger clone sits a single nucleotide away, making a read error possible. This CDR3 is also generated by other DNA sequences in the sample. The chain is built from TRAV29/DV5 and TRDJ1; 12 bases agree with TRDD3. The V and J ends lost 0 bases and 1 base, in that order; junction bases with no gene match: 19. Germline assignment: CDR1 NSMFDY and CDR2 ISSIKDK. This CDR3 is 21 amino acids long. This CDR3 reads CAASALPPRTGGYSLTDKLIF. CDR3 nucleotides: TGTGCAGCAAGCGCACTTCCCCCTCGGACTGGGGGATACTCCCTCACCGATAAACTCATCTTT.

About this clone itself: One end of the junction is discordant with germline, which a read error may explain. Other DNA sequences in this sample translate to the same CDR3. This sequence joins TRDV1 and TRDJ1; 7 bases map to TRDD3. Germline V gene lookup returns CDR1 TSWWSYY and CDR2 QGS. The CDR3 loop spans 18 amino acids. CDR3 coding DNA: TGTGCCCTTGGGGAAAGGATCTGGGGGGCTGACAGGGCCGATAAACTCATCTTT. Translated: CALGERIWGADRADKLIF.

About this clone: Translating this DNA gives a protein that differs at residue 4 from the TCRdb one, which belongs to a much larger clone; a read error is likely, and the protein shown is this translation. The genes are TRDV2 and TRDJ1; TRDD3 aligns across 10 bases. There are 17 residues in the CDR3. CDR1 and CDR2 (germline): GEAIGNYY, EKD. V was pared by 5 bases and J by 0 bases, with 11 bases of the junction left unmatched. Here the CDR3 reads CACGPHTGGFYTDKLIF. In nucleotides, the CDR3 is TGTGCCTGTGGCCCCCATACTGGGGGATTCTACACCGATAAACTCATCTTT.

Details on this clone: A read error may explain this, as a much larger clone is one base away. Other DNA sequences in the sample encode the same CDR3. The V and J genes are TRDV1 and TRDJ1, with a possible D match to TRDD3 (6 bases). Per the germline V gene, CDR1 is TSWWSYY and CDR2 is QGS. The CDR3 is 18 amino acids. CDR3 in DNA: TGTGCTCTTGGAGGTAAAAGGCCCTACTGGGTTATCACCGATAAACTCATTTTT. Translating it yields CALGGKRPYWVITDKLIF.

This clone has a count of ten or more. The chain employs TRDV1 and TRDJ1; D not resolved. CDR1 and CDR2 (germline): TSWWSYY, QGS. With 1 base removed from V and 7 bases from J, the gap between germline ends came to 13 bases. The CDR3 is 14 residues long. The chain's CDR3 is CALGEPNSRFKLIF. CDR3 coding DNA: TGTGCTCTTGGGGAACCAAATTCCCGGTTTAAACTCATCTTT.

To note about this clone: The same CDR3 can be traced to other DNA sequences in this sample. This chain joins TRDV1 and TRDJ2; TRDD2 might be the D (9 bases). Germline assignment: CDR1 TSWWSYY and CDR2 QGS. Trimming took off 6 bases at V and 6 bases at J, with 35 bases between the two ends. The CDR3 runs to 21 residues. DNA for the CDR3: TGTGCTCTTGGAGGAAGGCCTTCCTACCTACTGGGGATACTCTGGGCAGCACAACTCTTCTTT. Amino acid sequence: CALGGRPSYLLGILWAAQLFF.

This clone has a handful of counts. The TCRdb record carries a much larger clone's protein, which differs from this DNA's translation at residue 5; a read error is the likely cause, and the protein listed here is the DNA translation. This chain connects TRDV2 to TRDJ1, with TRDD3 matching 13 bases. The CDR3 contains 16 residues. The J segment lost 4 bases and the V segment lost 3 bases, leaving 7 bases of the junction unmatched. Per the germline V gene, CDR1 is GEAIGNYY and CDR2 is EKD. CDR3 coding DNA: TGTGCCTGTGACCACGTACTGGGGGATACGCGCGATAAACTCATCTTT. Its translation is CACDHVLGDTRDKLIF.

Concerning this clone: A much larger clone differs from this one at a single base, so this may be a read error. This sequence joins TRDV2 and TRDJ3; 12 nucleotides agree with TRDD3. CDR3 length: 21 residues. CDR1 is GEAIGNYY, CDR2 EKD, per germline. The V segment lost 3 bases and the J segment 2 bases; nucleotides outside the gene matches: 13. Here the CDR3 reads CACDSRYWGIPGPWDTRQMFF. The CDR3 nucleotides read TGTGCCTGTGACTCACGCTACTGGGGGATACCGGGCCCCTGGGACACCCGACAGATGTTTTTC.

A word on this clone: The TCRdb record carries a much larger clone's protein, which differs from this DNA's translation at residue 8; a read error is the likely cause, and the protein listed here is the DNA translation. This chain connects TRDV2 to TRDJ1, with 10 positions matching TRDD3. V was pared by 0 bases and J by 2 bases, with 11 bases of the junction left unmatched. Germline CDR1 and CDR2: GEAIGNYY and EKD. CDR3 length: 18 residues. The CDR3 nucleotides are TGTGCCTGTGACACCAAGAGCCGGGGGATACGCGAGACCGATAAACTCATCTTT. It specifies CACDTKSRGIRETDKLIF.

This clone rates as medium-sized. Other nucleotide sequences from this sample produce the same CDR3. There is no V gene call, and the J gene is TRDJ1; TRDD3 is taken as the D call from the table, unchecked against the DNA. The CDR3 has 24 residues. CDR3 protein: CALGEPPPTNWGSHRTYTADKLIF. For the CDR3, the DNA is TGTGCTCTTGGGGAACCCCCCCCCACGAACTGGGGGTCTCATCGAACATACACCGCCGATAAACTCATCTTT.

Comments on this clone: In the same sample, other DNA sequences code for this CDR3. The CDR3 bases are TGTGCTGTCGGGTCCGCGGGCGATAAACTCATCTTT. This translates into CAVGSAGDKLIF. The chain is built from TRDV1 and TRDJ1, with D unclear. The V gene lost 11 bases and the J gene lost 4 bases, with 14 bases spanning the gap. Germline CDR1 is TSWWSYY and CDR2 is QGS. The CDR3 length is 12 residues.

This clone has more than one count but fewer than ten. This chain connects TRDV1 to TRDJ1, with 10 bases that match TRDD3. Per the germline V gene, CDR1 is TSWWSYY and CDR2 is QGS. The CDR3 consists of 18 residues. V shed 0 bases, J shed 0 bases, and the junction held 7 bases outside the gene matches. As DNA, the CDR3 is TGTGCTCTTGGGGAACTTAGGGGGATACGCCCGTACACCGATAAACTCATCTTT. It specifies CALGELRGIRPYTDKLIF.

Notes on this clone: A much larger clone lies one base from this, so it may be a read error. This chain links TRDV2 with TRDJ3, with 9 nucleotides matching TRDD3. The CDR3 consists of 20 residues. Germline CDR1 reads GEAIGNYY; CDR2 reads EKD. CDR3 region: CACDTGWGINLSWDTRQTFF. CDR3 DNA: TGTGCCTGTGACACCGGTTGGGGGATAAATCTTTCCTGGGACACCCGACAGACGTTTTTC.

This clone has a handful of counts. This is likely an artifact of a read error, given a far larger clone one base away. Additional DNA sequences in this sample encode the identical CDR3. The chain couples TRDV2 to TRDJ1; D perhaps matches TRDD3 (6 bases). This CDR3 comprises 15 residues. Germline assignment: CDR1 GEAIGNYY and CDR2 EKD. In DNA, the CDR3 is TGTGCATGTGACACGGTGGGGATCCCCACCGATAAACTCATCTTT. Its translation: CACDTVGIPTDKLIF.